This T cell receptor (beta chain) was identified during a study of blood T cell repertoires in COVID-19. The germline gives CDR1 MGHRA, CDR2 YSYEKL. The CDR3 has 14 amino acids. The V segment lost 3 bases and the J segment 10 bases; nucleotides outside the gene matches: 10. The table came from immunoSEQ multiplex PCR; TCRdb's copy has only in-frame clones and leaves some out. Counted here are 200,000 to 250,000 clones, roughly 90% occurring once; the ten biggest clones make up over 12%. Which cohort a participant joined came from the clinical history participants gave. V gene TRBV4-1 combines with J gene TRBJ1-1; 8 positions match TRBD1. The TCR originated in a man aged 25 to 40 who had been exposed to COVID-19. What was sequenced was PBMCs or T cells enriched from blood (not recorded which). As DNA, the CDR3 is TGCGCCAGCAGCCAGCGTCAGGGGGCGAATGGAGCTTTCTTT. Translation gives CASSQRQGANGAFF.